Following are 32 T cell receptor beta chains from one sample sequenced in a study of human CD4 T cells and Enterobacteriaceae. The memory gate held CD4+ cells that were not CD45RA+CCR7+CD95- naive cells, over 95% pure. Profiled with immunoSEQ multiplex PCR; TCRdb holds only in-frame clones, not every one. This repertoire shows some 30,000 clones, approximately 82% found once; its top ten account for about 1.5%. The sequencing sample was made of memory CD4+ T cells from blood. The receptors were gathered from a human donor in good health.

V is TRBV7-9 and J is TRBJ1-2; D might be TRBD1 (5 bases). V shed 5 bases and J shed 3 bases, with 19 bases lying between them. Germline-derived CDR1 and CDR2 are SEHNR and FQNEAQ (reference sequence). The CDR3 spans 16 residues. The CDR3 sequence is CASSDLLGGSDYGYTF. DNA of the CDR3: TGTGCCAGCAGCGACCTCTTGGGGGGAAGTGACTATGGCTACACCTTC. Looking up the rest from reference TRBV7-9 and TRBJ1-2 gives the full variable domain: DTGVSQNPRHKITKRGQNVTFRCDPISEHNRLYWYRQTLGQGPEFLTYFQNEAQLEKSRLLSDRFSAERPKGSFSTLEIQRTEQGDSAMYLCASSDLLGGSDYGYTFGSGTRLTVV.

This chain connects TRBV25-1 to TRBJ2-1; 13 bases agree with TRBD2. This CDR3 contains 16 residues. In germline, CDR1 is MGHDK, CDR2 SYGVNS. The V gene end was trimmed by 5 bases and the J gene end by 6 bases; junction bases not matched to a gene: 7. In DNA, the CDR3 is TGTGCCAGCAGTCCCCCCGGGACTAGCGGGACCAATGAGCAGTTCTTC. Its translation is CASSPPGTSGTNEQFF. Using reference TRBV25-1 and TRBJ2-1 for the parts outside the CDR3, the full variable domain is EADIYQTPRYLVIGTGKKITLECSQTMGHDKMYWYQQDPGMELHLIHYSYGVNSTEKGDLSSESTVSRIRTEHFPLTLESARPSHTSQYLCASSPPGTSGTNEQFFGPGTRLTVL.

This clone was detected a few times. Other nucleotide sequences from this sample produce the same CDR3. V is TRBV7-3 and J is TRBJ2-1, with D perhaps TRBD2 (6 bases). V lost 0 bases, J lost 8 bases, and 11 bases lay in between. CDR1 SGHTA and CDR2 FQGTGA come from the germline V gene. The CDR3 runs 14 residues. CDR3 DNA sequence: TGTGCCAGCAGCTTAACGGGGCGGAGGGATGAGCAGTTCTTC. It specifies CASSLTGRRDEQFF.

This chain links TRBV4-1 with TRBJ1-1, with D maybe TRBD1 (5 bases). The CDR3 is 16 residues long. From germline, CDR1 is MGHRA and CDR2 YSYEKL. V lost 0 bases and J 1 base, leaving 12 bases between the germline ends. CDR3 amino acids: CASSQESGRKNTEAFF. CDR3 bases: TGCGCCAGCAGCCAAGAGTCGGGACGTAAGAACACTGAAGCTTTCTTT.

As DNA, the CDR3 is TGTGCCAGCAGCGTTAGCGGGAGGGATCCAGTACAGCAGTTCTTC. Its translation is CASSVSGRDPVQQFF. The chain has TRBV9 and TRBJ2-1, with 11 positions matching TRBD2. The CDR3 spans 15 residues. V lost 2 bases and J lost 11; bases outside the gene matches: 9. Germline V CDR1 and CDR2: SGDLS, YYNGEE.

The chain employs TRBV5-5 and TRBJ2-7; the D gene could be TRBD1 or TRBD2 (5 bases each). This CDR3 comprises 16 residues. Germline V gene data show CDR1 as SGHKS and CDR2 as YYEKEE (reference sequence). V was pared by 3 bases and J by 0 bases, with 16 bases between. As DNA, the CDR3 is TGTGCCAGCAGCTGGGGGAAGGGGAAAAGCTCCTACGAGCAGTACTTC. Its protein is CASSWGKGKSSYEQYF.

The CDR3 spells CASSRVGVDTEAFF. The CDR3, as DNA: TGCGCCAGCAGCCGTGTAGGGGTGGACACTGAAGCTTTCTTT. This chain links TRBV5-1 with TRBJ1-1; weak D call: TRBD1 (5 bases). Germline CDR1 is SGHRS and CDR2 is YFSETQ. The V end lost 4 bases, the J end lost 3 bases, and 13 bases lay between the germline ends. CDR3 size: 14 residues.

Regarding this clone: A junction boundary mismatches the germline segment, possibly from a read error. The rearrangement joins TRBV6-5 to TRBJ2-7, with D possibly being TRBD2 (5 bases). This CDR3 contains 14 residues. Germline V CDR1 and CDR2: MNHEY, SVGAGI. The CDR3 region is CASFQSGRLGVLHF. The CDR3 DNA reads TGTGCCAGCTTTCAGTCCGGGCGGCTCGGGGTCCTGCACTTC.

The V and J genes are TRBV29-1 and TRBJ2-7, with D possibly TRBD1 on 6 matching bases. The germline V gene encodes CDR1 SQVTM and CDR2 ANQGSEA. Trimming stripped 7 bases from V and 3 bases from J, with 13 bases between. The length of the CDR3 is 12 residues. The CDR3 here is CSGTVENYEQYF. For the CDR3, the DNA is TGCAGCGGGACAGTAGAGAACTACGAGCAGTACTTC.

This chain uses TRBV18 with TRBJ2-1; D may be TRBD1 (5 bases). The germline V gene has CDR1 KGHSH and CDR2 LQKENI. The CDR3 has 14 amino acids. V lost 3 bases and J lost 10, with 16 bases in between. Here the CDR3 DNA reads TGTGCCAGCTCACCCCCCCCTGGGGCAAAGGAGCAGTTCTTC. This translates into CASSPPPGAKEQFF.

This chain connects TRBV6-1 to TRBJ2-5, with TRBD1 matching over 10 bases. The J segment lost 5 bases and the V segment lost 6 bases, leaving 6 bases of the junction unmatched. This CDR3 region has 14 residues. Germline values: CDR1 MNHNS, CDR2 SASEGT. In DNA, the CDR3 is TGTGCCAGCAGCCCCGACAGGGGGCCCGAGACCCAGTACTTC. Translation gives CASSPDRGPETQYF.

The chain links TRBV5-4 to TRBJ1-4, with unresolved D. Trimming removed 2 bases from V and 2 bases from J, with 4 bases in between. Germline CDR1 and CDR2: SGHNT and YYREEE (reference sequence). The CDR3 is 13 residues long. The CDR3 reads CASSLNTNEKLFF. The CDR3 nucleotides read TGTGCCAGCAGCTTAAACACTAATGAAAAACTGTTTTTT. The full variable domain, in which reference TRBV5-4 and TRBJ1-4 provide the parts outside the CDR3, is ETGVTQSPTHLIKTRGQQVTLRCSSQSGHNTVSWYQQALGQGPQFIFQYYREEENGRGNFPPRFSGLQFPNYSSELNVNALELDDSALYLCASSLNTNEKLFFGSGTQLSVL.

The chain has TRBV6-5 and TRBJ1-2, with 8 positions matching TRBD1. V lost 4 bases and J lost 8; bases outside the gene matches: 6. This CDR3 region has 13 residues. Germline values: CDR1 MNHEY, CDR2 SVGAGI. The CDR3 reads CASSWQGARGYTF. The CDR3 DNA reads TGTGCCAGCAGTTGGCAGGGGGCACGCGGCTACACCTTC.

V is TRBV29-1 and J is TRBJ2-2; perhaps TRBD1 as D (6 bases). This CDR3 has 12 amino acids. CDR1 SQVTM and CDR2 ANQGSEA come from the germline V gene. V lost 7 bases and J lost 7, with 13 bases in between. CDR3 in DNA: TGCAGCGCCGATCCAGGGGTCGGGGAGCTGTTTTTT. The encoded protein is CSADPGVGELFF.

V gene TRBV11-2 combines with J gene TRBJ2-5, with D perhaps matching TRBD1 or TRBD2 (5 bases each). Deletions cut 5 bases from V and 5 bases from J, with 12 bases between. The CDR3 loop spans 13 amino acids. Germline CDR1 is SGHAT and CDR2 is FQNNGV. CDR3 nucleotides: TGTGCCAGCAGCCGAGGGGTAGCGGAGACCCAGTACTTC. It translates to CASSRGVAETQYF. Full variable domain (rest looked up from reference TRBV11-2 and TRBJ2-5): EAGVAQSPRYKIIEKRQSVAFWCNPISGHATLYWYQQILGQGPKLLIQFQNNGVVDDSQLPKDRFSAERLKGVDSTLKIQPAKLEDSAVYLCASSRGVAETQYFGPGTRLLVL.

The V gene is TRBV7-3, the J gene TRBJ2-1, with TRBD2 matching 11 bases. V lost 6 bases to trimming and J lost 0 bases; unmatched junction nucleotides: 10. Germline assignment: CDR1 SGHTA and CDR2 FQGTGA. The CDR3 loop spans 18 amino acids. The CDR3 DNA follows: TGTGCCAGCAGTTCAGGGACTAGCGGAGGGATCTCCTACAATGAGCAGTTCTTC. Translation gives CASSSGTSGGISYNEQFF.

The rearrangement links TRBV5-4 to TRBJ2-5, with TRBD1 matching over 12 bases. CDR3 length: 17 amino acids. Per germline, CDR1 SGHNT and CDR2 YYREEE (reference sequence). V lost 0 bases, J lost 6 bases, and 9 bases stayed unmatched. The DNA of the CDR3 is TGTGCCAGCAGCTTGGTAGGAGGGACAGGGGGCATGAAGACCCAGTACTTC. Its protein product is CASSLVGGTGGMKTQYF.

This rearrangement joins TRBV25-1 to TRBJ2-3, with TRBD2 as a possible D gene (6 bases). V was cut by 4 bases and J by 0 bases, with 17 bases left in between. The CDR3 totals 17 residues. Germline loops: CDR1 MGHDK, CDR2 SYGVNS. The CDR3 sequence: CASSARPGSGSTDTQYF. The CDR3 nucleotides read TGTGCCAGCAGTGCCCGCCCGGGGAGCGGGAGCACAGATACGCAGTATTTT.

V is TRBV7-8 and J is TRBJ2-7; 10 positions match TRBD2. V lost 1 base and J lost 5; bases outside the gene matches: 14. This CDR3 has 18 residues. Per the germline V gene, CDR1 is SGHVS and CDR2 is FQNEAQ. In DNA form, the CDR3 reads TGTGCCAGCAGCTTAGAAGCGAGGGCTAGCGGGAGAGTGGACGAGCAGTACTTC. It encodes CASSLEARASGRVDEQYF.

This rearrangement joins TRBV5-1 to TRBJ1-1; possibly TRBD1 for D (5 bases). V was shortened by 0 bases and J by 2 bases, with 8 bases between the two germline ends. This CDR3 has 14 residues. Germline V CDR1 and CDR2: SGHRS, YFSETQ. The CDR3 region has the DNA TGCGCCAGCAGCTTGGGGGACTTTAACACTGAAGCTTTCTTT. As protein: CASSLGDFNTEAFF. The full variable domain, with the rest looked up from reference TRBV5-1 and TRBJ1-1, is KAGVTQTPRYLIKTRGQQVTLSCSPISGHRSVSWYQQTPGQGLQFLFEYFSETQRNKGNFPGRFSGRQFSNSRSEMNVSTLELGDSALYLCASSLGDFNTEAFFGQGTRLTVV.

This chain links TRBV5-1 with TRBJ1-4, with D perhaps TRBD1 (6 bases). CDR3 length: 15 residues. V was trimmed by 5 bases and J by 8 bases, leaving 19 bases between them. Germline CDR1 is SGHRS and CDR2 is YFSETQ. The CDR3 is CASSRTTGRDEKLFF. In DNA, the CDR3 is TGCGCCAGCAGTCGGACGACAGGAAGGGACGAAAAACTGTTTTTT.

This clone turned up a few times. J is TRBJ2-2 and V is TRBV6-1, with D unresolved. V lost 2 bases and J lost 7, with 8 bases in between. Germline lookup yields CDR1 MNHNS and CDR2 SASEGT. There are 13 residues in the CDR3. CDR3 sequence: CASSESRVGELFF. DNA of the CDR3: TGTGCCAGCAGTGAATCTAGAGTCGGGGAGCTGTTTTTT.

The V call is TRBV15, the J call TRBJ2-3, with TRBD2 matching over 8 bases. Germline CDR1 is LNHNV and CDR2 is YYDKDF (reference sequence). V shed 5 bases, J shed 5 bases, and the junction held 6 bases outside the gene matches. The CDR3 runs to 14 residues. CDR3 in amino acids: CATSGRLAKDTQYF. CDR3 bases: TGTGCCACCAGCGGCCGACTAGCGAAAGATACGCAGTATTTT.

The rearrangement links TRBV19 to TRBJ2-1; TRBD1 agrees at 9 bases. With V trimmed by 3 bases and J by 7 bases, 7 bases remained unmatched. CDR1 and CDR2 (germline): LNHDA, SQIVND (reference sequence). The CDR3 loop spans 15 amino acids. CDR3 coding DNA: TGTGCCAGTAGTATTAGGAGACAGGGGGAGAATGAGCAGTTCTTC. This gives the protein CASSIRRQGENEQFF.

This clone was recorded only once. The chain recombines TRBV28 with TRBJ2-3; D is unclear. Trimming left V 2 bases short and J 0 bases short, with 9 bases between. The CDR3 totals 15 residues. Looked up from germline, CDR1 is MDHEN and CDR2 is SYDVKM. The CDR3 coding sequence is TGTGCCAGCAGTTTAAACCCCGCTAGCACAGATACGCAGTATTTT. Translation gives CASSLNPASTDTQYF.

This clone was counted only a few times. The CDR3 DNA follows: TGTGCCAGCAGCTTTCAAGTTAGGGACACTGAAGCTTTCTTT. The encoded protein is CASSFQVRDTEAFF. The chain is built from TRBV5-6 and TRBJ1-1; D uncertain. CDR3 length: 14 amino acids. The V gene lost 2 bases and the J gene lost 3 bases, with 11 bases spanning the gap. From germline, CDR1 is SGHDT and CDR2 YYEEEE.

The chain has TRBV11-2 and TRBJ1-2; D not certain. Germline assignment: CDR1 SGHAT and CDR2 FQNNGV. There are 13 residues in the CDR3. Trimming cost V 2 bases and J 4 bases, with 8 bases left between them. Here the CDR3 DNA reads TGTGCCAGCAGCTTACACGTCCCCTATGGCTACACCTTC. Its translation: CASSLHVPYGYTF.

This chain connects TRBV2 to TRBJ2-1; 11 positions match TRBD1. CDR1 is SNHLY, CDR2 FYNNEI, per germline. V lost 5 bases, J lost 7 bases, and 4 bases stayed unmatched. The CDR3 spans 14 residues. In DNA, the CDR3 is TGTGCCAGCAGTCCGGGACAGGGGGATAATGAGCAGTTCTTC. It specifies CASSPGQGDNEQFF.

The count of this clone is one. The rearrangement links TRBV29-1 to TRBJ2-3; D is uncertain. Germline CDR1 reads SQVTM; CDR2 reads ANQGSEA. The CDR3 sequence is 13 residues long. The ends were cut back, 3 bases at V and 6 bases at J, with 13 bases in the middle. Here the CDR3 reads CSVELVERDTQYF. The CDR3 DNA follows: TGCAGCGTTGAGCTGGTAGAAAGGGATACGCAGTATTTT.

This chain uses TRBV28 with TRBJ1-1, with 9 bases lining up with TRBD1. Germline loops: CDR1 MDHEN, CDR2 SYDVKM. The CDR3 length is 14 residues. V was clipped by 6 bases and J by 6 bases; unmatched bases: 8. The CDR3 DNA reads as TGTGCCAGCAGCCGGGGGGACAGGGTACCTGAAGCTTTCTTT. Its protein is CASSRGDRVPEAFF. The full variable domain, with the rest looked up from reference TRBV28 and TRBJ1-1, is DVKVTQSSRYLVKRTGEKVFLECVQDMDHENMFWYRQDPGLGLRLIYFSYDVKMKEKGDIPEGYSVSREKKERFSLILESASTNQTSMYLCASSRGDRVPEAFFGQGTRLTVV.

V and J are TRBV5-1 and TRBJ2-6, with D possibly TRBD1 on 6 matching bases. This CDR3 spans 15 amino acids. Germline V gives CDR1 SGHRS, CDR2 YFSETQ. Trimming shortened V by 2 bases and J by 1 base, and 7 bases separated the two germline ends. CDR3 in DNA: TGCGCCAGCAGCTTCACAGGGTCTGGGGCCAACGTCCTGACTTTC. Residues: CASSFTGSGANVLTF.

This sequence joins TRBV5-4 and TRBJ2-1, with 7 positions matching TRBD2. Germline V lookup: CDR1 SGHNT, CDR2 YYREEE (reference sequence). The V gene end was trimmed by 0 bases and the J gene end by 2 bases; junction bases not matched to a gene: 2. This CDR3 has 15 amino acids. The CDR3 loop reads CASSLGAGAYNEQFF. The DNA of the CDR3 is TGTGCCAGCAGCTTGGGGGCGGGAGCCTACAATGAGCAGTTCTTC.